Reported below is one T cell receptor beta chain. The data are from a study of blood T cell repertoires in COVID-19. Across the study: Donors in the United States, Italy and Spain gave samples during acute or convalescent COVID-19. PBMCs, B-cell-depleted T cells, or T cells were the source of the cDNA or gDNA that made up the material.

V was shortened by 4 bases and J by 0 bases, with 6 bases between the two germline ends. The length of the CDR3 is 13 residues. Per the authors' pipeline: Estimated nucleated cell counts came from reference gene primer amplification. Some clones are missing from TCRdb's copy, which holds only in-frame ones; the method was immunoSEQ multiplex PCR. V and J calls plus clone size are reproduced from that table; the DNA served to infer D and trimming. In the table there are 180,000 or so clones, just over 85% of which are singletons. The chain links TRBV12-3 or TRBV12-4 to TRBJ1-1, with D possibly being TRBD1 (5 bases). The TCR comes from a man in his sixties with acute or convalescent COVID-19. Sequencing was done on a sample of peripheral blood. In nucleotides, the CDR3 is TGTGCCAGCAGTTCGACAGTGAACACTGAAGCTTTCTTT. It yields the protein CASSSTVNTEAFF.